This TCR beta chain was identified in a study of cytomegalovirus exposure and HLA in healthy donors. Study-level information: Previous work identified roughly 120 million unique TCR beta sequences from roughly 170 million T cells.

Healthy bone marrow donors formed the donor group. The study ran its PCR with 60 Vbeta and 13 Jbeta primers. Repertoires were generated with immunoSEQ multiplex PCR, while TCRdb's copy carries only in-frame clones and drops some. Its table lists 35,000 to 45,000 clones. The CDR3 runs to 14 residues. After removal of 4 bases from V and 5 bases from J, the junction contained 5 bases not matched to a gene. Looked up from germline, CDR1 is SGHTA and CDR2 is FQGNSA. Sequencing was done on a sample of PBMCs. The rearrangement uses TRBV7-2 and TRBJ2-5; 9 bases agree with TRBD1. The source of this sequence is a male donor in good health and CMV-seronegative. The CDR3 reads CASSSDRGIETQYF. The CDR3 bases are TGTGCCAGCAGCTCCGACAGGGGGATCGAGACCCAGTACTTC.